The 4 T cell receptor beta chains below were found in one sample sequenced in a study of blood T cell repertoires in COVID-19. TCRdb keeps only in-frame clones here, not all; method: immunoSEQ multiplex PCR. Here the sample spans about 500,000 clones, around 90% being singletons. The material sequenced was PBMCs or T cells enriched from blood (not recorded which). All receptors come from a woman aged 18-29 years who had recovered from COVID-19.

The chain uses TRBV29-1 and TRBJ2-1; TRBD1 agrees at 7 bases. The V and J ends lost 4 bases and 3 bases, in that order; junction bases with no gene match: 3. This CDR3 has 13 amino acids. Germline V gene sequence: CDR1 SQVTM, CDR2 ANQGSEA. CDR3 DNA sequence: TGCAGCGTTGGACAGGGCCTCTACAATGAGCAGTTCTTC. Protein sequence: CSVGQGLYNEQFF.

This CDR3 is CAWRVGGWDYGYTF. CDR3 nucleotides: TGTGCCTGGAGAGTAGGGGGCTGGGACTATGGCTACACCTTC. The chain is built from TRBV30 and TRBJ1-2; 7 bases align to TRBD1. In germline, CDR1 is GTSNPN, CDR2 SVGIG (reference sequence). The CDR3 is made up of 14 amino acids. V dropped 3 bases and J dropped 3; count of bases not matched to a gene: 7.

This clone turned up a few times. This sample also contains other DNA sequences that code for the same CDR3. The rearrangement links TRBV2 to TRBJ1-1; TRBD1 is a possible D gene (5 bases). From germline, CDR1 is SNHLY and CDR2 FYNNEI. The CDR3 is 13 residues long. The V end was cut by 3 bases, the J end by 1 base, with 6 bases between. This CDR3 reads CASSEQGNTEAFF. The DNA for the CDR3 is TGTGCCAGCAGTGAGCAGGGGAACACTGAAGCTTTCTTT.

This clone was found once. The chain is built from TRBV23-1 and TRBJ2-6; 8 nucleotides agree with TRBD2. TRBV23-1 is an ORF; its function is uncertain. This CDR3 is built from 19 residues. V was pared by 4 bases and J by 2 bases, with 13 bases of the junction left unmatched. The CDR3 DNA is TGCGCCAGCAGTCCTCCCACCCCCGGGGGGGATCCTGGGGCCAACGTCCTGACTTTC. The encoded protein is CASSPPTPGGDPGANVLTF.